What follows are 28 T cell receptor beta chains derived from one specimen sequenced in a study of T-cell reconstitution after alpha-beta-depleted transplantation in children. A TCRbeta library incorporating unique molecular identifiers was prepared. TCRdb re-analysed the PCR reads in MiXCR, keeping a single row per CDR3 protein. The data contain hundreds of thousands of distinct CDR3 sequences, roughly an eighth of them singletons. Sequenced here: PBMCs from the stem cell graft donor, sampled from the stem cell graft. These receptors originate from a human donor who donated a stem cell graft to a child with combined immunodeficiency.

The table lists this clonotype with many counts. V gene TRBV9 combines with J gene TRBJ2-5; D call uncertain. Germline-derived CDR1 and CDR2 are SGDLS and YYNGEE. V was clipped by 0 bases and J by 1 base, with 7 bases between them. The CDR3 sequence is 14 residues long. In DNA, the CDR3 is TGTGCCAGCAGCGTAGGGGGATCCCAAGAGACCCAGTACTTC. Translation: CASSVGGSQETQYF.

CDR3 amino acids: CASSVGGGAASFETQYF. CDR3 DNA sequence: TGTGCCAGCAGCGTAGGAGGGGGGGCCGCTTCATTTGAGACCCAGTACTTC. This sequence joins TRBV9 and TRBJ2-5; tentatively, D is TRBD2 (7 bases). The length of the CDR3 is 17 residues. Germline assignment: CDR1 SGDLS and CDR2 YYNGEE. V lost 0 bases, J lost 5 bases, and 20 bases lay in between.

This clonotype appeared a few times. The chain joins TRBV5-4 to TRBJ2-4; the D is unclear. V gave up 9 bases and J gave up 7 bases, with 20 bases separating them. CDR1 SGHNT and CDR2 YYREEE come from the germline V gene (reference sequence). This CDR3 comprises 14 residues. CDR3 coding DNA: TGTGCCACCACCCCTGACATGTGGAAGAACATTCAGTACTTC. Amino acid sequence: CATTPDMWKNIQYF.

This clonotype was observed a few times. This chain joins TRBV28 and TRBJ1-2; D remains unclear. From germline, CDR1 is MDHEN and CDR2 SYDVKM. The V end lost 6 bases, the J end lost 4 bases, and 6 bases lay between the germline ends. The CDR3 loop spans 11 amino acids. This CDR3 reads CASRAAYGYTF. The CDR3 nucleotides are TGTGCCAGCAGGGCTGCCTATGGCTACACCTTC.

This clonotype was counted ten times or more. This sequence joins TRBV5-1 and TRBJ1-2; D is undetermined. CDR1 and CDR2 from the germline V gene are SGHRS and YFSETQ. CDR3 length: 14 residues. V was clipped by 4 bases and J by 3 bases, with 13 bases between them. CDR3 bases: TGCGCCAGCAGCCCGGACCCAAGCGACTATGGCTACACCTTC. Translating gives CASSPDPSDYGYTF.

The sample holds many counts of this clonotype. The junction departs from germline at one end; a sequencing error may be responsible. This CDR3 is CASSATPRRPSHF. CDR3 DNA: TGTGCCAGCAGCGCCACGCCGAGGCGACCCTCCCACTTC. This sequence joins TRBV6-1 and TRBJ2-4; unclear D gene. The germline CDR1 and CDR2 sequences are MNHNS and SASEGT. This CDR3 contains 13 residues.

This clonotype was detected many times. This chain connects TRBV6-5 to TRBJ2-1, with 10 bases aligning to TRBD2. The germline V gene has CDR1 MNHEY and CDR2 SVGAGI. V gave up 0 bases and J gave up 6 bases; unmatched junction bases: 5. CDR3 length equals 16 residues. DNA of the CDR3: TGTGCCAGCAGTTACTCCGGGCTAGCGGGGGTCAATGAGCAGTTCTTC. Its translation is CASSYSGLAGVNEQFF.

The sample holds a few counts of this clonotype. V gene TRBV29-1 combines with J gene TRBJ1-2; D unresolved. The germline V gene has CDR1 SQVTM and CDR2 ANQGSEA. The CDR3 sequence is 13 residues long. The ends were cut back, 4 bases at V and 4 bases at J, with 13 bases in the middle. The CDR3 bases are TGCAGCGTTGTAGGCTCAGGCACCTATGGCTACACCTTC. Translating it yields CSVVGSGTYGYTF.

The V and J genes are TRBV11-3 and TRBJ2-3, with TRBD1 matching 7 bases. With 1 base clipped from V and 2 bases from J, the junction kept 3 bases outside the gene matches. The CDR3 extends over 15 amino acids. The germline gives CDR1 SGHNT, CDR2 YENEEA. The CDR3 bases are TGTGCCAGCAGCTTAGCGAGGGGGCCCACAGATACGCAGTATTTT. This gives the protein CASSLARGPTDTQYF.

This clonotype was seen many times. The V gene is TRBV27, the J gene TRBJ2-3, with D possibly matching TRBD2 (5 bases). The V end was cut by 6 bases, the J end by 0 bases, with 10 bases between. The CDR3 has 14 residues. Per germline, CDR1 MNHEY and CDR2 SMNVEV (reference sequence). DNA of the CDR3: TGTGCCAGCAGGCTGGGGAGAAGCACAGATACGCAGTATTTT. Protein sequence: CASRLGRSTDTQYF.

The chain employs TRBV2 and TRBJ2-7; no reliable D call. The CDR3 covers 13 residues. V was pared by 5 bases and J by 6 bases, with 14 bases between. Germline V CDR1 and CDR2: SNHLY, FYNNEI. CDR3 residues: CASSLRPPLEQYF. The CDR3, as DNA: TGTGCCAGCAGTCTACGACCCCCTCTCGAGCAGTACTTC.

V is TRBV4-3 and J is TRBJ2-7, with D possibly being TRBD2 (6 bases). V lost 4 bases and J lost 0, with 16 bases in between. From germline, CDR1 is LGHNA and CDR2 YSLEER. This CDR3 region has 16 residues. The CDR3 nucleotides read TGCGCCAGCAGCCCCCTTCCGGAGCGGGCCTCCTACGAGCAGTACTTC. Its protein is CASSPLPERASYEQYF.

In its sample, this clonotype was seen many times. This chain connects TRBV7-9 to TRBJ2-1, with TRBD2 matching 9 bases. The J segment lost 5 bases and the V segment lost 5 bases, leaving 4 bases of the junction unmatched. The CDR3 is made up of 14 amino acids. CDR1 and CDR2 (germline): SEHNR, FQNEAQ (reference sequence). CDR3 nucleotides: TGTGCCAGCAGCCCGGGACTAGCAGACAATGAGCAGTTCTTC. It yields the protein CASSPGLADNEQFF.

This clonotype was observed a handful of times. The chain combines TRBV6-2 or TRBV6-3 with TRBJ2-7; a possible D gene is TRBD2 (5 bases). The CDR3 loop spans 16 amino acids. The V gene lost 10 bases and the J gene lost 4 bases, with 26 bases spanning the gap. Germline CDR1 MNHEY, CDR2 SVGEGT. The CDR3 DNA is TGTGCCATCTCGGACCCTCGGGCGGCGAGCGGATACGAGCAGTACTTC. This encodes CAISDPRAASGYEQYF.

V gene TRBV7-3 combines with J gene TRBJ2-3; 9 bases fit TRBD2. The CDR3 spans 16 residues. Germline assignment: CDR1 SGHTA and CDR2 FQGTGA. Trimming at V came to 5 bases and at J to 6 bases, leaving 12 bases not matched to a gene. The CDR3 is CASSLGLAGPFDTQYF. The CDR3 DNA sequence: TGTGCCAGCAGCCTGGGACTAGCAGGACCATTCGATACGCAGTATTTT.

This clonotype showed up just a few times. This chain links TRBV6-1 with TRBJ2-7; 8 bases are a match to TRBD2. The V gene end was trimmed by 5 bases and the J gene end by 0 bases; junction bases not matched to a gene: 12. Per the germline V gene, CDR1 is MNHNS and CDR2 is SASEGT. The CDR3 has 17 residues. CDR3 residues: CASSRWLLSGSSYEQYF. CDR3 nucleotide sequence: TGTGCCAGCAGTCGGTGGTTATTGAGCGGGAGCTCCTACGAGCAGTACTTC.

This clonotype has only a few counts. The CDR3 DNA follows: TGTGCCAGCAGCTCGGGACTAGCCTCCTACAATGAGCAGTTCTTC. It encodes CASSSGLASYNEQFF. The genes are TRBV7-3 and TRBJ2-1; 9 nucleotides line up with TRBD2. J gave up 0 bases and V 4 bases, and 1 base lay outside the gene matches. CDR3 length: 15 amino acids. Germline-derived CDR1 and CDR2 are SGHTA and FQGTGA.

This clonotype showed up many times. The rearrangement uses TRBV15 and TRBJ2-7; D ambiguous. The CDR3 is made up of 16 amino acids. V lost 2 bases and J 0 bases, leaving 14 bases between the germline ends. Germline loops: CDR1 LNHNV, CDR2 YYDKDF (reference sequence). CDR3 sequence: CATSRTGSYSSYEQYF. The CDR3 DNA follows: TGTGCCACCAGCAGAACCGGGTCCTATAGCTCCTACGAGCAGTACTTC.

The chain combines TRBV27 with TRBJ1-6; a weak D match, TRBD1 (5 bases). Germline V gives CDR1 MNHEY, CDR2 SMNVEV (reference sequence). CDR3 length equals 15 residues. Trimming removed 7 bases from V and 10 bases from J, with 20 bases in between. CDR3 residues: CASTMDGLGDSPLHF. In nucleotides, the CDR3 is TGTGCCAGCACGATGGATGGGCTGGGGGACTCACCCCTCCACTTT.

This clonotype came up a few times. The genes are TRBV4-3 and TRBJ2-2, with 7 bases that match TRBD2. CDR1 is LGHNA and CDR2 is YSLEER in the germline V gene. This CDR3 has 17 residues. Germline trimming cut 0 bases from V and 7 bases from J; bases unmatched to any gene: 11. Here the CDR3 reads CASSQDPTGGFGGELFF. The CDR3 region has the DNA TGCGCCAGCAGCCAAGATCCCACCGGGGGGTTCGGCGGGGAGCTGTTTTTT.

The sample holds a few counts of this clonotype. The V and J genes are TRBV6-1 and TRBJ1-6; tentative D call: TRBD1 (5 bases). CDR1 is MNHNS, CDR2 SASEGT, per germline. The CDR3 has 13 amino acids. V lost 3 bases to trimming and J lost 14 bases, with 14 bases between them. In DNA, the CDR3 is TGTGCCAGCAGTGAGATTGGGGCAGGTTCCCTCCACTTT. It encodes CASSEIGAGSLHF.

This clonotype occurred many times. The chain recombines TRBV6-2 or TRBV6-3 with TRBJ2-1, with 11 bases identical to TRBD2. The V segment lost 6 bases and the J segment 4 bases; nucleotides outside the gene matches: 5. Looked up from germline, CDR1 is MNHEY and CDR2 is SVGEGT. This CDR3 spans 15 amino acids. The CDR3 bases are TGTGCCAGCAGATCGGGACTAGCGGTATACAATGAGCAGTTCTTC. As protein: CASRSGLAVYNEQFF.

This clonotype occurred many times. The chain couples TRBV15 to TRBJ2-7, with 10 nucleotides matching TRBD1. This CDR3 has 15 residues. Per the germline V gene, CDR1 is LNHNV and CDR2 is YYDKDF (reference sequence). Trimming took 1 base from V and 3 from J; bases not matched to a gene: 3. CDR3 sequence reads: CATSRGDRGNYEQYF. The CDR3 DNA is TGTGCCACCAGCAGAGGGGACAGGGGAAACTACGAGCAGTACTTC.

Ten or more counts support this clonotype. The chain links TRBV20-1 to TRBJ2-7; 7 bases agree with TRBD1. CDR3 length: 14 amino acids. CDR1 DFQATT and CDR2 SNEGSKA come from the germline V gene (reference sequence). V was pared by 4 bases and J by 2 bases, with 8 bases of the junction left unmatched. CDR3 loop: CSATTGTEPYEQYF. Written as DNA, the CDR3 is TGCAGTGCTACCACTGGGACAGAACCCTACGAGCAGTACTTC.

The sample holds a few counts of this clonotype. The CDR3 DNA sequence: TGTGCCAGCAGGCCAGCGGTGGCTCGCGAGCAGTACTTC. It codes for CASRPAVAREQYF. The rearrangement uses TRBV12-3 or TRBV12-4 and TRBJ2-7; the D gene is possibly TRBD2 (5 bases). CDR3 length: 13 residues. The germline V and J ends were trimmed by 6 bases and 6 bases, with 15 bases remaining between them.

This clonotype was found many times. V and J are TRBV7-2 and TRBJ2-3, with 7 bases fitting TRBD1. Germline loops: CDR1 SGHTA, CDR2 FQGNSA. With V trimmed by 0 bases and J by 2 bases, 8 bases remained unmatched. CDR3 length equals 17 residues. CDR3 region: CASSLAAGTVFTDTQYF. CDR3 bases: TGTGCCAGCAGCTTAGCGGCCGGGACAGTATTCACAGATACGCAGTATTTT.

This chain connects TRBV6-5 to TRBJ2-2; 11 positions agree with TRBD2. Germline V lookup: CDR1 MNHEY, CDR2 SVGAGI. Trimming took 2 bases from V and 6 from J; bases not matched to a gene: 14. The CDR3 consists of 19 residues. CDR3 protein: CASSYVLAGVGRRAGELFF. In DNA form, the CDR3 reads TGTGCCAGCAGTTACGTACTAGCGGGGGTTGGTAGAAGAGCCGGGGAGCTGTTTTTT.

In nucleotides, the CDR3 is TGTGCCAGCAGCTCGGACAGGGCCGGGCCCCAGCATTTT. Translating it yields CASSSDRAGPQHF. The rearrangement uses TRBV5-6 and TRBJ1-5; 8 bases are shared with TRBD1. The CDR3 totals 13 residues. V was clipped by 3 bases and J by 9 bases; unmatched bases: 5. Germline-derived CDR1 and CDR2 are SGHDT and YYEEEE.